A single sample gave rise to the 17 T cell receptor beta chains below, sequenced in a study of T cell repertoires in cytomegalovirus infection. MiXCR was run by TCRdb on the reads, yielding one entry per CDR3 protein. There are some 700,000 distinct CDR3 sequences in the sample; 35% occur only once, and more than 2.5% lies in the top ten. Sequencing used PBMCs. The receptors here all came from a human donor in good health (CMV status not recorded). Some clones in this sample may be carry-over from other donors' samples.

This clonotype has just a few counts. The rearrangement joins TRBV2 to TRBJ2-2; D might be TRBD2 (5 bases). Germline V gene lookup returns CDR1 SNHLY and CDR2 FYNNEI. The CDR3 covers 14 residues. V lost 3 bases and J lost 4, with 9 bases in between. The CDR3 loop is CASSELRGTGELFF. CDR3 DNA: TGTGCCAGCAGTGAGCTACGGGGCACCGGGGAGCTGTTTTTT.

The chain uses TRBV20-1 and TRBJ1-4; TRBD1 might be the D (5 bases). Germline V CDR1 and CDR2: DFQATT, SNEGSKA (reference sequence). This CDR3 contains 14 residues. V was cut by 1 base and J by 7 bases, with 13 bases left in between. The CDR3 sequence is CSARAPGMAEKLFF. The CDR3 nucleotides are TGCAGTGCTAGAGCGCCAGGGATGGCTGAAAAACTGTTTTTT.

The rearrangement links TRBV12-3 or TRBV12-4 to TRBJ1-3; 8 bases map to TRBD1. This CDR3 is built from 16 residues. J gave up 4 bases and V 7 bases, and 12 bases lay outside the gene matches. CDR3 DNA: TGTGCCAGCACCGTCGCCAGGGGGCTAAGAGGAAACACCATATATTTT. It codes for CASTVARGLRGNTIYF.

This clonotype has only a few counts. The chain links TRBV6-1 to TRBJ2-3, with a tentative D call TRBD2 (5 bases). CDR3 size: 11 residues. V lost 7 bases, J lost 4 bases, and 6 bases lay in between. Germline V gives CDR1 MNHNS, CDR2 SASEGT. The CDR3 coding sequence is TGTGCCAGCATGAGGGCAGATACGCAGTATTTT. This sequence encodes CASMRADTQYF.

V usage is TRBV11-3 and J usage is TRBJ2-3; TRBD1 aligns across 9 bases. The CDR3 loop spans 16 amino acids. Germline CDR1 SGHNT, CDR2 YENEEA. The junction had 4 bases not matched to a gene; V was cut back by 0 bases and J by 3 bases. The chain's CDR3 is CASSLDFGTGTDTQYF. CDR3 bases: TGTGCCAGCAGCTTAGATTTCGGGACAGGGACAGATACGCAGTATTTT.

This clonotype turned up a few times. The rearrangement uses TRBV7-3 and TRBJ2-2; TRBD1 is a possible D gene (6 bases). V shed 5 bases and J shed 6 bases, with 19 bases lying between them. The CDR3 is 16 amino acids. Germline loops: CDR1 SGHTA, CDR2 FQGTGA. The DNA of the CDR3 is TGTGCCAGCAGCCGAGCTCCCAACAGGGTAGCCGGGGAGCTGTTTTTT. Translation: CASSRAPNRVAGELFF.

This clonotype was observed many times. The V gene is TRBV7-8, the J gene TRBJ2-7; 10 bases are a match to TRBD1. CDR3 length equals 14 residues. J gave up 6 bases and V 7 bases, and 9 bases lay outside the gene matches. The germline V gene has CDR1 SGHVS and CDR2 FQNEAQ. Here the CDR3 DNA reads TGTGCCAGCACGCCCGGGACAGGGGTTTCCGAGCAGTACTTC. Translating gives CASTPGTGVSEQYF.

This clonotype was found many times. The J gene is TRBJ2-7, the V gene TRBV7-3; no reliable D call. Trimming shortened V by 5 bases and J by 5 bases, and 19 bases separated the two germline ends. The CDR3 is made up of 15 amino acids. The V gene's germline CDR1 is SGHTA and CDR2 FQGTGA. The CDR3 DNA follows: TGTGCCAGCAGCCAAGGCCGGGTACCGGCCCACGAGCAGTACTTC. It yields the protein CASSQGRVPAHEQYF.

This chain joins TRBV29-1 and TRBJ1-3, with D perhaps matching TRBD1 (6 bases). This CDR3 is 13 amino acids long. V shed 7 bases and J shed 4 bases, with 14 bases lying between them. Per germline, CDR1 SQVTM and CDR2 ANQGSEA. For the CDR3, the DNA is TGCAGCGCATGGACAGCCGAGGGAAACACCATATATTTT. Its protein product is CSAWTAEGNTIYF.

The genes are TRBV7-2 and TRBJ2-1; D is unclear. The germline V gene has CDR1 SGHTA and CDR2 FQGNSA. CDR3 length: 13 amino acids. The V gene lost 1 base and the J gene lost 5 bases, with 6 bases spanning the gap. CDR3 bases: TGTGCCAGCAGCTTAGGGGTAAACAATGAGCAGTTCTTC. This translates into CASSLGVNNEQFF. The full variable domain, rest sourced from reference TRBV7-2 and TRBJ2-1, is GAGVSQSPSNKVTEKGKDVELRCDPISGHTALYWYRQSLGQGLEFLIYFQGNSAPDKSGLPSDRFSAERTGGSVSTLTIQRTQQEDSAVYLCASSLGVNNEQFFGPGTRLTVL.

The rearrangement joins TRBV10-3 to TRBJ1-2; weak D call: TRBD1 (5 bases). This CDR3 is built from 13 residues. Germline CDR1 reads ENHRY; CDR2 reads SYGVKD. Trimming cost V 0 bases and J 8 bases, with 10 bases left between them. The CDR3 spells CAISESGARGYTF. The CDR3, as DNA: TGTGCCATCAGTGAGTCAGGGGCCCGGGGCTACACCTTC.

This clonotype showed up just a few times. The chain employs TRBV6-1 and TRBJ2-1; 8 bases fit TRBD2. The trim removed 6 bases at V and 6 bases at J, leaving 4 bases unmatched. Per the germline V gene, CDR1 is MNHNS and CDR2 is SASEGT. This CDR3 comprises 13 residues. The CDR3 DNA is TGTGCCAGCAGGGGGGGACTAGTCAATGAGCAGTTCTTC. Its translation is CASRGGLVNEQFF.

This clonotype was seen ten or more times. J is TRBJ1-3 and V is TRBV7-9; D is possibly TRBD1 (5 bases). CDR1 and CDR2 from the germline V gene are SEHNR and FQNEAQ (reference sequence). This CDR3 is built from 14 residues. Trimming shortened V by 3 bases and J by 7 bases, and 13 bases separated the two germline ends. The CDR3 bases are TGTGCCAGCAGCTTGGACGGGACCGGGAACACCATATATTTT. This gives the protein CASSLDGTGNTIYF.

The chain employs TRBV7-3 and TRBJ2-7; TRBD1 agrees at 7 bases. Per the germline V gene, CDR1 is SGHTA and CDR2 is FQGTGA. V was pared by 1 base and J by 3 bases, with 6 bases of the junction left unmatched. The CDR3 contains 15 residues. CDR3 nucleotide sequence: TGTGCCAGCAGCTTAAGCGCGACAGGGTTCTACGAGCAGTACTTC. The encoded protein is CASSLSATGFYEQYF.

About this clonotype itself: The CDR3 does not end in the conserved phenylalanine or tryptophan, so this is likely a read error. The chain has TRBV7-9 and TRBJ2-6; D possibly corresponds to TRBD2 (6 bases). The CDR3 length is 18 residues. Germline values: CDR1 SEHNR, CDR2 FQNEAQ (reference sequence). Trimming shortened V by 1 base and J by 0 bases, and 13 bases separated the two germline ends. In DNA, the CDR3 is TGTGCCAGCAGCTTAGATTCTGGCGGGAACTCTGGGGCCAACGTCCTGACTTTA. Amino acid sequence: CASSLDSGGNSGANVLTL.

The chain links TRBV20-1 to TRBJ2-3, with 15 bases lining up with TRBD2. Looked up from germline, CDR1 is DFQATT and CDR2 is SNEGSKA (reference sequence). The CDR3 is 18 amino acids. The V and J ends lost 6 bases and 2 bases, in that order; junction bases with no gene match: 12. For the CDR3, the DNA is TGCAGTGCACTAAGTACCGGGACTAGCGGGAGGACCACAGATACGCAGTATTTT. This sequence encodes CSALSTGTSGRTTDTQYF.

The V call is TRBV27, the J call TRBJ2-6, with 8 bases that match TRBD1. This CDR3 comprises 20 residues. The ends lost 2 bases at V and 1 base at J; junction bases unmatched: 13. Germline CDR1 is MNHEY and CDR2 is SMNVEV (reference sequence). The CDR3 DNA reads TGTGCCAGCAGTTTAAGGTGGGCAGGGGGCCCGCTTTCTGGGGCCAACGTCCTGACTTTC. Translation: CASSLRWAGGPLSGANVLTF.